These 22 T cell receptor beta chains were all obtained from the same sample, sequenced in a study of blood T cell repertoires in COVID-19. Clones were read by immunoSEQ multiplex PCR, and TCRdb kept only the in-frame ones, dropping some. The sample comprises 150,000 to 200,000 clones, around 87% of which are singletons, and roughly 2.6% rests with the top ten. Sequencing was performed on peripheral blood. The receptors were gathered from a man aged 40-50 years with active or convalescent COVID-19.

The rearrangement uses TRBV29-1 and TRBJ2-7; 9 bases map to TRBD1. This CDR3 region has 15 residues. Trimming removed 6 bases from V and 5 bases from J; junction bases left unmatched: 14. From germline, CDR1 is SQVTM and CDR2 ANQGSEA. The CDR3 bases are TGCAGCGTGGCGGCCTCGGGGACAGGGTTCCACGAGCAGTACTTC. It yields the protein CSVAASGTGFHEQYF.

Details on this clone: The identical CDR3 is also encoded by other nucleotide sequences in the sample. This chain connects TRBV19 to TRBJ1-1; TRBD1 might be the D (5 bases). The CDR3 is 13 residues long. Germline assignment: CDR1 LNHDA and CDR2 SQIVND (reference sequence). V lost 6 bases and J lost 4, with 12 bases in between. The CDR3 loop reads CASSLPGGTEAFF. The CDR3 bases are TGTGCCAGTAGCCTTCCGGGGGGCACTGAAGCTTTCTTT.

CDR3 DNA sequence: TGCGCCACTAGCTATCGCAGCGACTATGGCTACACCTTC. Encoded protein: CATSYRSDYGYTF. The chain combines TRBV10-2 with TRBJ1-2; D not certain. The CDR3 is 13 residues long. Between the trimmed V and J ends, which lost 10 bases and 3 bases, there was a span of 15 bases. The V gene's germline CDR1 is WSHSY and CDR2 SAAADI.

This clone was recorded a few times. The rearrangement links TRBV10-3 to TRBJ2-3; TRBD1 matches at 9 bases. This CDR3 contains 16 residues. Germline CDR1 ENHRY, CDR2 SYGVKD. V gave up 1 base and J gave up 3 bases; unmatched junction bases: 5. The CDR3 sequence is CAISELGQGGTDTQYF. CDR3 DNA: TGTGCCATCAGTGAGTTGGGACAGGGTGGTACAGATACGCAGTATTTT.

The chain is built from TRBV2 and TRBJ2-7; maybe TRBD2 (6 bases). Germline V gene sequence: CDR1 SNHLY, CDR2 FYNNEI. Trimming cost V 2 bases and J 2 bases, with 10 bases left between them. This CDR3 is 14 amino acids long. CDR3: CASSEYAGTYEQYF. The DNA of the CDR3 is TGTGCCAGCAGTGAATATGCGGGGACCTACGAGCAGTACTTC.

This clone showed up just once. The rearrangement links TRBV5-1 to TRBJ1-2; 7 nucleotides match TRBD1. Germline-derived CDR1 and CDR2 are SGHRS and YFSETQ. The CDR3 consists of 15 residues. Germline trimming cut 6 bases from V and 4 bases from J; bases unmatched to any gene: 12. CDR3 DNA: TGCGCCAGCACCCACACAGGGGACGTCGGCTATGGCTACACCTTC. Protein product: CASTHTGDVGYGYTF. The variable domain in full, completed from reference TRBV5-1 and TRBJ1-2, reads KAGVTQTPRYLIKTRGQQVTLSCSPISGHRSVSWYQQTPGQGLQFLFEYFSETQRNKGNFPGRFSGRQFSNSRSEMNVSTLELGDSALYLCASTHTGDVGYGYTFGSGTRLTVV.

The chain employs TRBV27 and TRBJ2-1; the match to TRBD2 covers 13 bases. V shed 5 bases, J shed 0 bases, and the junction held 10 bases outside the gene matches. CDR1 MNHEY and CDR2 SMNVEV come from the germline V gene (reference sequence). The CDR3 runs 19 residues. The CDR3 protein is CASSGGTSGVGSSYNEQFF. CDR3 bases: TGTGCCAGCAGTGGAGGGACTAGCGGGGTCGGGAGCTCCTACAATGAGCAGTTCTTC.

The rearrangement uses TRBV5-1 and TRBJ2-7, with TRBD1 as a possible D gene (7 bases). The CDR3 covers 13 residues. Looked up from germline, CDR1 is SGHRS and CDR2 is YFSETQ. V lost 7 bases, J lost 5 bases, and 16 bases lay in between. The CDR3 nucleotides read TGCGCCAGCGCCGGAGGGGGCTTCAACGAGCAGTACTTC. Protein product: CASAGGGFNEQYF. Together with reference TRBV5-1 and TRBJ2-7, the CDR3 gives the full variable domain: KAGVTQTPRYLIKTRGQQVTLSCSPISGHRSVSWYQQTPGQGLQFLFEYFSETQRNKGNFPGRFSGRQFSNSRSEMNVSTLELGDSALYLCASAGGGFNEQYFGPGTRLTVT.

The chain has TRBV15 and TRBJ1-5, with TRBD1 as a possible D gene (6 bases). V lost 7 bases, J lost 0 bases, and 16 bases lay in between. The CDR3 is made up of 16 amino acids. CDR1 is LNHNV and CDR2 is YYDKDF in the germline V gene (reference sequence). The CDR3 bases are TGTGCCACCAACCAGGACAGTTTCAATAGCAATCAGCCCCAGCATTTT. This codes for CATNQDSFNSNQPQHF.

In nucleotides, the CDR3 is TGCAGCGTTGAGGAGGGTCCTAACTATGGCTACACCTTC. Translating gives CSVEEGPNYGYTF. V gene TRBV29-1 combines with J gene TRBJ1-2; D not certain. CDR1 SQVTM and CDR2 ANQGSEA come from the germline V gene. Trimming stripped 3 bases from V and 0 bases from J, with 8 bases between. This CDR3 comprises 13 residues.

This chain connects TRBV5-8 to TRBJ2-2, with TRBD2 matching over 7 bases. V lost 1 base, J lost 3 bases, and 6 bases stayed unmatched. This CDR3 is 16 amino acids long. The germline gives CDR1 SGHTS, CDR2 YDEGEE. Written as DNA, the CDR3 is TGTGCCAGCAGCTTGTTTGGGGGAGGGGACACCGGGGAGCTGTTTTTT. This sequence encodes CASSLFGGGDTGELFF.

The V gene is TRBV7-2, the J gene TRBJ1-1; 10 nucleotides align to TRBD1. This CDR3 contains 14 residues. The V gene's germline CDR1 is SGHTA and CDR2 FQGNSA. The trim removed 5 bases at V and 5 bases at J, leaving 5 bases unmatched. The CDR3 loop reads CASSTWTGGTEAFF. DNA for the CDR3: TGTGCCAGCAGCACGTGGACAGGGGGAACTGAAGCTTTCTTT. Filled out from reference TRBV7-2 and TRBJ1-1, the complete variable domain reads GAGVSQSPSNKVTEKGKDVELRCDPISGHTALYWYRQSLGQGLEFLIYFQGNSAPDKSGLPSDRFSAERTGGSVSTLTIQRTQQEDSAVYLCASSTWTGGTEAFFGQGTRLTVV.

The rearrangement uses TRBV7-9 and TRBJ1-1, with D possibly matching TRBD1 (5 bases). The germline V gene encodes CDR1 SEHNR and CDR2 FQNEAQ (reference sequence). V was trimmed by 4 bases and J by 0 bases, leaving 15 bases between them. The CDR3 consists of 16 residues. The CDR3 here is CASSSMGGLMNTEAFF. CDR3 nucleotide sequence: TGTGCCAGCAGCTCTATGGGGGGACTTATGAACACTGAAGCTTTCTTT.

This chain connects TRBV18 to TRBJ2-5; the match to TRBD1 covers 8 bases. Germline trimming cut 3 bases from V and 4 bases from J; bases unmatched to any gene: 4. This CDR3 is 14 amino acids long. Germline values: CDR1 KGHSH, CDR2 LQKENI. CDR3 bases: TGTGCCAGCTCACCGATGACAGGGGTAGAGACCCAGTACTTC. As protein: CASSPMTGVETQYF.

This clone was recorded only once. The chain employs TRBV7-2 and TRBJ1-5; D is uncertain. Germline V gene data show CDR1 as SGHTA and CDR2 as FQGNSA. The CDR3 length is 17 residues. V was trimmed by 1 base and J by 4 bases, leaving 17 bases between them. In DNA, the CDR3 is TGTGCCAGCAGCTTAGGGCAGTTCCCCTTGATAAATCAGCCCCAGCATTTT. The encoded protein is CASSLGQFPLINQPQHF.

This chain links TRBV18 with TRBJ2-7, with D perhaps TRBD2 (6 bases). This CDR3 comprises 14 residues. Germline loops: CDR1 KGHSH, CDR2 LQKENI. The V end lost 8 bases, the J end lost 6 bases, and 20 bases lay between the germline ends. The CDR3 nucleotides are TGTGCCAGCGCGGGAAAGGGGTTTGCTCCCGAGCAGTACTTC. It encodes CASAGKGFAPEQYF.

CDR3 region: CASFNRVRILPTNEKLFF. CDR3 sequence (DNA): TGTGCCAGCTTTAACAGGGTTCGTATACTCCCAACTAATGAAAAACTGTTTTTT. The V and J genes are TRBV14 and TRBJ1-4; tentatively, D is TRBD1 (6 bases). CDR3 length: 18 amino acids. Per the germline V gene, CDR1 is SGHDN and CDR2 is FVKESK. Deletions cut 8 bases from V and 0 bases from J, with 22 bases between.

This rearrangement joins TRBV7-6 to TRBJ2-5; 9 bases agree with TRBD1. This CDR3 is built from 12 residues. Trimming cost V 9 bases and J 4 bases; bases outside gene matches: 3. Germline CDR1 is SGHVS and CDR2 is FNYEAQ. CDR3 sequence reads: CASTGGGETQYF. In nucleotides, the CDR3 is TGTGCCAGTACAGGGGGCGGAGAGACCCAGTACTTC.

The genes are TRBV25-1 and TRBJ1-1, with D unresolved. Trimming removed 7 bases at V and 0 bases at J, with 6 bases between. The CDR3 length is 12 residues. Germline CDR1 is MGHDK and CDR2 is SYGVNS. Written as DNA, the CDR3 is TGTGCCAGCACTAACCTGAACACTGAAGCTTTCTTT. Protein: CASTNLNTEAFF.

In its sample, this clone was seen a few times. The chain carries TRBV7-5 and TRBJ1-3; TRBD1 was called by the table and not checked on the DNA. TRBV7-5 is marked as a pseudogene. The CDR3 runs to 15 residues. CDR3 sequence: CARRVTGVSGNTIYF. The CDR3 DNA reads TGTGCCAGAAGGGTTACAGGGGTGTCTGGAAACACCATATATTTT.

The genes are TRBV19 and TRBJ2-3, with D possibly TRBD2 on 5 matching bases. Germline V gives CDR1 LNHDA, CDR2 SQIVND (reference sequence). Trimming shortened V by 5 bases and J by 0 bases, and 15 bases separated the two germline ends. CDR3 size: 16 residues. The CDR3 region has the DNA TGTGCCAGTAGTGGGGAGAGTACTCCTAGCACAGATACGCAGTATTTT. This gives the protein CASSGESTPSTDTQYF.

The V call is TRBV6-4, the J call TRBJ2-1, with TRBD2 matching over 12 bases. The CDR3 has 14 residues. After removal of 3 bases from V and 7 bases from J, the junction contained 1 base not matched to a gene. Germline V gene data show CDR1 as MRHNA and CDR2 as SNTAGT. The CDR3 DNA sequence: TGTGCCAGCAGTGAGACTAGCGGGGGTAATGAGCAGTTCTTC. Amino acids: CASSETSGGNEQFF.